This entry is about one T cell receptor beta chain. Trimming at V came to 7 bases and at J to 7 bases, leaving 17 bases not matched to a gene. This CDR3 is built from 17 residues. From germline, CDR1 is MNHEY and CDR2 SMNVEV (reference sequence). This specimen comes from a study of cytomegalovirus exposure and HLA in healthy donors. Use of 60 Vbeta and 13 Jbeta primers characterized the PCR. Profiled with immunoSEQ multiplex PCR; TCRdb holds only in-frame clones, not every one. The table lists fewer than 90,000 clones, roughly 83% of them singletons. The sample was PBMCs. This sequence joins TRBV27 and TRBJ1-2; 11 bases map to TRBD1. The clonotype originates from a woman aged 40 to 50 in good health and CMV-seropositive. DNA for the CDR3: TGTGCCAGCACTTCCTATCGGGACAGGGGGGTTCAGGGTGGCTACACCTTC. It specifies CASTSYRDRGVQGGYTF.